This T cell receptor beta chain was captured in a study of blood T cell repertoires in COVID-19. Study summary: Both acute and convalescent COVID-19 samples were obtained from the United States, Italy and Spain. In each case, the material was cDNA or gDNA derived from T cells, B-cell-depleted T cells, or PBMCs.

As originally analysed: Using reference gene primer amplification, nucleated cell counts were estimated. Profiled with immunoSEQ multiplex PCR; TCRdb holds only in-frame clones, not every one. The V and J calls and clone size were taken over from that table, and D and trimming were inferred from the DNA. The table lists 300,000 to 450,000 clones, around 84% of them singletons. V lost 5 bases and J lost 4, with 17 bases in between. The CDR3 runs to 15 residues. The V gene's germline CDR1 is SNHLY and CDR2 FYNNEI. The chain combines TRBV2 with TRBJ2-5; D possibly corresponds to TRBD1 (6 bases). Source material: peripheral blood. This clonotype originated in a woman aged 18-30 years with acute or convalescent COVID-19. The CDR3 DNA reads TGTGCCAGCAGTACTAACAGGGTACGGGGAGAGACCCAGTACTTC. Its translation: CASSTNRVRGETQYF.